Each of the 30 T cell receptor beta chains below was sequenced from the same sample in a study of CDR3 diversity in severe acne. MiXCR, applied by TCRdb to the PCR reads, yields one record per CDR3 protein. The table has 90,000 or so distinct CDR3 sequences, 45% to 55% seen once. Sequencing was carried out using blood. The receptors come from a male donor in good health, serving as a control.

The chain joins TRBV20-1 to TRBJ1-2; 7 bases are a match to TRBD1. Germline assignment: CDR1 DFQATT and CDR2 SNEGSKA (reference sequence). The ends lost 1 base at V and 6 bases at J; junction bases unmatched: 5. The CDR3 is 13 residues long. For the CDR3, the DNA is TGCAGTGCTAGAGCCGGGGACAGTGATGGCTACACCTTC. Its translation is CSARAGDSDGYTF.

This CDR3 reads CASSRDRTDTQYF. Written as DNA, the CDR3 is TGTGCCAGCAGTAGGGACAGAACAGATACGCAGTATTTT. J is TRBJ2-3 and V is TRBV2; 7 positions match TRBD1. The V gene end was trimmed by 5 bases and the J gene end by 3 bases; junction bases not matched to a gene: 2. CDR1 SNHLY and CDR2 FYNNEI come from the germline V gene. The CDR3 contains 13 residues.

This rearrangement joins TRBV19 to TRBJ1-2, with TRBD1 as a possible D gene (5 bases). Trimming pared 5 bases from V and 3 bases from J, leaving 13 bases between. CDR3 length: 14 amino acids. Per the germline V gene, CDR1 is LNHDA and CDR2 is SQIVND (reference sequence). CDR3 loop: CASSLDSGDYGYTF. As DNA, the CDR3 is TGTGCCAGTAGTCTTGATTCGGGGGACTATGGCTACACCTTC.

The chain employs TRBV7-2 and TRBJ1-2; 7 positions match TRBD1. CDR1 and CDR2 (germline): SGHTA, FQGNSA. The V gene end was trimmed by 5 bases and the J gene end by 0 bases; junction bases not matched to a gene: 6. The CDR3 is made up of 15 amino acids. The CDR3 nucleotides read TGTGCCAGCAGCCCGACAGGGAGACCTAACTATGGCTACACCTTC. This gives the protein CASSPTGRPNYGYTF.

The genes are TRBV25-1 and TRBJ1-4; weak D call: TRBD1 (5 bases). V dropped 4 bases and J dropped 3 bases, with 6 bases sitting between them. The CDR3 consists of 13 residues. Germline CDR1 MGHDK, CDR2 SYGVNS. CDR3: CASSGDPNEKLFF. CDR3 coding DNA: TGTGCCAGCAGTGGGGACCCTAATGAAAAACTGTTTTTT.

This clonotype has more than one count but fewer than ten. The chain couples TRBV7-9 to TRBJ2-3; 8 bases agree with TRBD2. Germline CDR1 and CDR2: SEHNR and FQNEAQ (reference sequence). V shed 8 bases, J shed 5 bases, and the junction held 15 bases outside the gene matches. This CDR3 is built from 16 residues. CDR3 in amino acids: CASGPSGQSAVDTQYF. In nucleotides, the CDR3 is TGTGCCAGCGGACCTAGCGGGCAGAGCGCGGTAGATACGCAGTATTTT.

V is TRBV6-5 and J is TRBJ1-4; D may be TRBD1 (6 bases). The CDR3 extends over 15 amino acids. Trimming left V 2 bases short and J 8 bases short, with 15 bases between. In germline, CDR1 is MNHEY, CDR2 SVGAGI. For the CDR3, the DNA is TGTGCCAGCAGTTACAAACAGGGATTTGAGGAAAAACTGTTTTTT. Its translation is CASSYKQGFEEKLFF.

With regard to this clonotype: The junction departs from the called germline gene at one end, perhaps through a read error. The chain is built from TRBV20-1 and TRBJ2-5; tentatively, D is TRBD2 (6 bases). The CDR3 sequence is 14 residues long. Germline V gives CDR1 DFQATT, CDR2 SNEGSKA (reference sequence). The CDR3 sequence is CSAMLGVVGEAQYF. The CDR3 DNA is TGCAGTGCTATGTTAGGGGTGGTAGGGGAGGCCCAATACTTC.

This clonotype is medium-sized (0.01 to 0.1%) by share. This chain joins TRBV7-3 and TRBJ2-1, with 8 bases lining up with TRBD1. The length of the CDR3 is 13 residues. V lost 6 bases and J lost 5; bases outside the gene matches: 3. Germline V gene data show CDR1 as SGHTA and CDR2 as FQGTGA. The CDR3 nucleotides read TGTGCCAGCAGTCGGACAGGGAACAATGAGCAGTTCTTC. The encoded protein is CASSRTGNNEQFF.

V and J are TRBV20-1 and TRBJ2-5, with TRBD2 matching over 7 bases. The CDR3 runs to 14 residues. CDR1 and CDR2 from the germline V gene are DFQATT and SNEGSKA (reference sequence). V was pared by 3 bases and J by 4 bases, with 8 bases of the junction left unmatched. The CDR3 loop reads CSASETGGSETQYF. The CDR3 DNA reads TGCAGTGCTAGTGAGACCGGGGGGTCAGAGACCCAGTACTTC.

V and J are TRBV12-3 or TRBV12-4 and TRBJ1-4, with a weak D call TRBD1 (6 bases). This CDR3 has 16 residues. Trimming cost V 5 bases and J 10 bases, with 23 bases left between them. This CDR3 reads CASSRGAGGSTGKLFF. The CDR3 region has the DNA TGTGCCAGCAGTAGGGGGGCCGGCGGAAGTACGGGAAAACTGTTTTTT.

This sequence joins TRBV9 and TRBJ2-3; TRBD2 is a possible D gene (6 bases). The CDR3 runs to 14 residues. Germline CDR1 and CDR2: SGDLS and YYNGEE. Trimming cost V 0 bases and J 6 bases, with 11 bases left between them. The CDR3 region has the DNA TGTGCCAGCAGCGTAGGTGGGAGGAGGGATACGCAGTATTTT. It translates to CASSVGGRRDTQYF.

This clonotype was seen a handful of times. The V gene is TRBV4-1, the J gene TRBJ1-4; TRBD1 agrees at 8 bases. The trim removed 0 bases at V and 7 bases at J, leaving 13 bases unmatched. The CDR3 totals 18 residues. Germline V gene sequence: CDR1 MGHRA, CDR2 YSYEKL. The CDR3 nucleotides read TGCGCCAGCAGCCAAGATGAGGACAGGGCGCGGTTTGGTGAAAAACTGTTTTTT. Encoded protein: CASSQDEDRARFGEKLFF.

This clonotype was picked up one time. The chain has TRBV4-1 and TRBJ1-1; D is unresolved. CDR1 MGHRA and CDR2 YSYEKL come from the germline V gene. The CDR3 has 14 amino acids. With 0 bases removed from V and 14 bases from J, the gap between germline ends came to 19 bases. CDR3 residues: CASSQDLMDDEQFF. For the CDR3, the DNA is TGCGCCAGCAGCCAAGATCTGATGGACGATGAGCAGTTCTTT.

The chain has TRBV7-2 and TRBJ2-7; no reliable D call. The V end was cut by 5 bases, the J end by 4 bases, with 12 bases between. This CDR3 has 13 residues. The V gene's germline CDR1 is SGHTA and CDR2 FQGNSA. The CDR3 DNA reads TGTGCCAGCAGCGCTGGGGAACGATACGAGCAGTACTTC. Protein product: CASSAGERYEQYF.

This clonotype has only a few counts. CDR3 region: CASSIELQGSHEQYF. In nucleotides, the CDR3 is TGTGCCAGTAGTATAGAGCTACAGGGGAGCCACGAGCAGTACTTC. V usage is TRBV19 and J usage is TRBJ2-7; 7 bases are a match to TRBD1. The CDR3 is made up of 15 amino acids. CDR1 is LNHDA, CDR2 SQIVND, per germline (reference sequence). J gave up 5 bases and V 0 bases, and 7 bases lay outside the gene matches.

The chain links TRBV2 to TRBJ1-2; 7 nucleotides align to TRBD1. Germline V lookup: CDR1 SNHLY, CDR2 FYNNEI. There are 10 residues in the CDR3. The CDR3 protein is CAKQGHGYTF. The CDR3 DNA reads TGTGCTAAACAGGGGCATGGCTACACCTTC.

This chain joins TRBV7-3 and TRBJ2-7; D may be TRBD1 or TRBD2 (5 bases each). Germline V gene lookup returns CDR1 SGHTA and CDR2 FQGTGA. This CDR3 has 14 residues. Trimming removed 6 bases at V and 2 bases at J, with 14 bases between. Here the CDR3 DNA reads TGTGCCAGCAGAGGAGCCGGGACCCCCTACGAGCAGTACTTC. Amino acids: CASRGAGTPYEQYF. Based on the CDR3 plus reference TRBV7-3 and TRBJ2-7, the full variable domain is GAGVSQTPSNKVTEKGKYVELRCDPISGHTALYWYRQSLGQGPEFLIYFQGTGAADDSGLPNDRFFAVRPEGSVSTLKIQRTERGDSAVYLCASRGAGTPYEQYFGPGTRLTVT.

The chain carries TRBV15 and TRBJ1-1; D remains unclear. The ends were cut back, 3 bases at V and 8 bases at J, with 10 bases in the middle. This CDR3 contains 12 residues. Germline V gives CDR1 LNHNV, CDR2 YYDKDF (reference sequence). For the CDR3, the DNA is TGTGCCACCAGCAGGGATCATCTAGAAGCTTTCTTT. Encoded protein: CATSRDHLEAFF.

This clonotype was seen a single time. The gene calls are TRBV12-3 or TRBV12-4 and TRBJ1-1; D ambiguous. The CDR3 runs 15 residues. Trimming stripped 1 base from V and 1 base from J, with 10 bases between. The CDR3 DNA is TGTGCCAGCAGTTTAGGTTTCCGGGGGAACACTGAAGCTTTCTTT. Translating gives CASSLGFRGNTEAFF.

This sequence joins TRBV20-1 and TRBJ1-3; 8 positions match TRBD1. CDR3 length equals 15 residues. The V segment lost 5 bases and the J segment 2 bases; nucleotides outside the gene matches: 8. Germline CDR1 and CDR2: DFQATT and SNEGSKA (reference sequence). In nucleotides, the CDR3 is TGCAGTGCTTCCCAGGGGGCTACCACTGGAAACACCATATATTTT. Translated, it gives CSASQGATTGNTIYF.

This clonotype has ten or more counts. The chain is built from TRBV6-5 and TRBJ1-2; D uncertain. This CDR3 has 12 amino acids. The germline gives CDR1 MNHEY, CDR2 SVGAGI. V shed 6 bases and J shed 8 bases, with 13 bases lying between them. In DNA, the CDR3 is TGTGCCAGCAGGGACCCCCTGCACGGCTACACCTTC. Protein sequence: CASRDPLHGYTF.

Remarks on this clonotype: A read error may produce the germline difference seen at one junction end. The J gene is TRBJ1-1, the V gene TRBV25-1; 7 nucleotides agree with TRBD1. The CDR3 covers 14 residues. Germline CDR1 and CDR2: MGHDK and SYGVNS. The CDR3 loop reads CASSEEGARPEVFF. Here the CDR3 DNA reads TGTGCCAGCAGTGAGGAGGGGGCGCGCCCAGAAGTTTTCTTT.

At least ten counts were recorded for this clonotype. The gene calls are TRBV6-6 and TRBJ2-6; D might be TRBD1 (6 bases). This CDR3 contains 19 residues. The germline V gene encodes CDR1 MNHNY and CDR2 SVGAGI (reference sequence). Trimming shortened V by 5 bases and J by 0 bases, and 20 bases separated the two germline ends. The CDR3 here is CASSGVRTVNFSGANVLTF. As DNA, the CDR3 is TGTGCCAGCAGTGGGGTTAGGACAGTAAACTTCTCTGGGGCCAACGTCCTGACTTTC.

This clonotype was observed at least ten times. The J gene is TRBJ1-3, the V gene TRBV27; D is unclear. CDR3 length: 13 residues. V gave up 5 bases and J gave up 2 bases, with 7 bases separating them. Germline-derived CDR1 and CDR2 are MNHEY and SMNVEV (reference sequence). The chain's CDR3 is CASSHRAGNTIYF. CDR3 in DNA: TGTGCCAGCAGTCATAGGGCTGGAAACACCATATATTTT.

In its sample, this clonotype was seen many times. The V call is TRBV6-5, the J call TRBJ2-1, with a tentative D call TRBD1 (6 bases). Trimming shortened V by 6 bases and J by 0 bases, and 18 bases separated the two germline ends. This CDR3 contains 17 residues. Per germline, CDR1 MNHEY and CDR2 SVGAGI. The CDR3 coding sequence is TGTGCCAGCAGATTACCTGGGGGCGATAGCTCCTACAATGAGCAGTTCTTC. Amino acid sequence: CASRLPGGDSSYNEQFF.

On this clonotype: The junction shows a germline mismatch at one end, possibly a read error. The chain uses TRBV5-1 and TRBJ2-2; D remains unclear. Germline V lookup: CDR1 SGHRS, CDR2 YFSETQ. The CDR3 covers 12 residues. CDR3 coding DNA: TGCGCCGGCAGCTTCGCGGTCGGGGAGCTGTTTTTT. Translating it yields CAGSFAVGELFF.

Ten or more counts support this clonotype. The chain couples TRBV20-1 to TRBJ1-1; D remains ambiguous. Germline V gene sequence: CDR1 DFQATT, CDR2 SNEGSKA (reference sequence). CDR3 size: 10 residues. V lost 7 bases to trimming and J lost 6 bases, with 9 bases between them. CDR3 residues: CSVDVAEAFF. CDR3 DNA: TGCAGTGTGGACGTGGCTGAAGCTTTCTTT.

This clonotype came up many times. The J gene is TRBJ1-2, the V gene TRBV6-5; possibly TRBD1 for D (6 bases). The CDR3 spans 14 residues. V was shortened by 5 bases and J by 5 bases, with 15 bases between the two germline ends. Germline V gene sequence: CDR1 MNHEY, CDR2 SVGAGI. The chain's CDR3 is CASSGRGRGYGYTF. The CDR3 region has the DNA TGTGCCAGCAGTGGCAGGGGCAGAGGATATGGCTACACCTTC.

This clonotype has only a few counts. The DNA of the CDR3 is TGTGCCACCAGTGACCCCCGACAGGGCCTTAATGAAAAACTGTTTTTT. It codes for CATSDPRQGLNEKLFF. This chain joins TRBV24-1 and TRBJ1-4; 7 positions match TRBD1. This CDR3 comprises 16 residues. J gave up 4 bases and V 4 bases, and 8 bases lay outside the gene matches. The germline V gene encodes CDR1 KGHDR and CDR2 SFDVKD.